The 7 T cell receptor beta chains reported below all come from one sample, sequenced in a study of T cells after yellow fever vaccination. TCRdb re-analysed the 5' RACE reads in MiXCR, keeping a single row per CDR3 protein. This sample yields about 340,000 distinct CDR3 sequences, of which roughly 8.7% are seen a single time; more than 15% belongs to the top ten. Sequencing was performed on PBMCs, taken on the day of the first yellow fever vaccination. Every receptor here comes from a man between 18 and 35 years old who received the YFV17D yellow fever vaccine.

This clonotype was recorded at least ten times. The chain employs TRBV12-3 or TRBV12-4 and TRBJ2-2; 7 nucleotides align to TRBD2. The CDR3 has 14 residues. Trimming took 6 bases from V and 6 from J; bases not matched to a gene: 7. The CDR3 loop reads CASSREVGPGELFF. For the CDR3, the DNA is TGTGCCAGCAGCCGGGAGGTGGGGCCCGGGGAGCTGTTTTTT.

This sequence joins TRBV6-2 or TRBV6-3 and TRBJ2-1; D remains ambiguous. V gave up 6 bases and J gave up 0 bases, with 9 bases separating them. This CDR3 spans 14 amino acids. The V gene's germline CDR1 is MNHEY and CDR2 SVGEGT. The CDR3 spells CASSRISSYNEQFF. CDR3 bases: TGTGCCAGCAGCCGAATCAGCTCCTACAATGAGCAGTTCTTC.

CDR3 DNA sequence: TGTGCCAGCAGCTCCCGGACGGATCCCAATGAGCAGTTCTTC. This gives the protein CASSSRTDPNEQFF. The chain joins TRBV9 to TRBJ2-1; D uncertain. Trimming pared 4 bases from V and 6 bases from J, leaving 14 bases between. The germline V gene encodes CDR1 SGDLS and CDR2 YYNGEE. The CDR3 has 14 amino acids.

The chain couples TRBV29-1 to TRBJ2-5; D uncertain. CDR1 and CDR2 (germline): SQVTM, ANQGSEA. V dropped 1 base and J dropped 4 bases, with 10 bases sitting between them. The CDR3 totals 13 residues. The DNA for the CDR3 is TGCAGCGTTGAAGTTCTAGGGCTAGAGACCCAGTACTTC. Residues: CSVEVLGLETQYF.

Ten or more counts support this clonotype. This chain uses TRBV7-9 with TRBJ2-7, with D hard to call. The CDR3 is made up of 13 amino acids. Germline V gene sequence: CDR1 SEHNR, CDR2 FQNEAQ (reference sequence). The V gene lost 2 bases and the J gene lost 2 bases, with 7 bases spanning the gap. CDR3 in amino acids: CASSLRSAYEQYF. The CDR3 DNA reads as TGTGCCAGCAGCTTACGCTCGGCCTACGAGCAGTACTTC.

This clonotype was recorded at least ten times. J is TRBJ2-2 and V is TRBV14; TRBD1 is a possible D gene (5 bases). Germline CDR1 and CDR2: SGHDN and FVKESK. V was cut by 4 bases and J by 7 bases, with 22 bases left in between. The CDR3 totals 17 residues. The CDR3 reads CASSRGGRRGSDGELFF. The CDR3 DNA sequence: TGTGCCAGCAGCCGAGGCGGCAGAAGGGGCTCGGACGGGGAGCTGTTTTTT.

Only a few counts were recorded for this clonotype. The CDR3 DNA is TGTGCCAGCAGCCCCCGACTAGCGGGACTCTACAATGAGCAGTTCTTC. Protein sequence: CASSPRLAGLYNEQFF. The V gene is TRBV3-1, the J gene TRBJ2-1; 11 nucleotides agree with TRBD2. Per the germline V gene, CDR1 is LGHDT and CDR2 is YNNKEL (reference sequence). The CDR3 covers 16 residues. Losses at the gene ends were 4 bases for V and 3 bases for J; bases not matched to a gene: 5.